The 5 T cell receptor beta chains below were found in one sample sequenced in a study of graft-versus-host responses after intestinal transplantation. Assay used: immunoSEQ multiplex PCR; TCRdb lists only in-frame clones, some missing. Among about 35,000 clones listed, around 96% were seen once. Here the sequenced sample was PBMCs, taken 16 days after intestinal transplant. These receptor sequences come from a human patient who received an intestinal transplant, so some T cells may come from the graft donor.

The chain carries TRBV9 and TRBJ1-2; a weak D match, TRBD1 (6 bases). Per the germline V gene, CDR1 is SGDLS and CDR2 is YYNGEE. Between the trimmed V and J ends, which lost 2 bases and 7 bases, there was a span of 15 bases. The CDR3 length is 14 residues. The CDR3 DNA is TGTGCCAGCAGCGTCGGGACAATTGAGCGTGGCTACACCTTC. It encodes CASSVGTIERGYTF.

The rearrangement joins TRBV9 to TRBJ2-3; TRBD2 agrees at 9 bases. J gave up 3 bases and V 1 base, and 9 bases lay outside the gene matches. The CDR3 sequence is 17 residues long. CDR1 SGDLS and CDR2 YYNGEE come from the germline V gene. The CDR3 region is CASSVKEGLAGTDTQYF. CDR3 sequence (DNA): TGTGCCAGCAGCGTAAAAGAAGGGCTAGCGGGGACAGATACGCAGTATTTT.

The chain joins TRBV6-5 to TRBJ1-2; D is undetermined. This CDR3 spans 11 amino acids. V was shortened by 6 bases and J by 6 bases, with 8 bases between the two germline ends. CDR1 and CDR2 from the germline V gene are MNHEY and SVGAGI. CDR3 residues: CASRDYDGYTF. For the CDR3, the DNA is TGTGCCAGCAGAGATTACGATGGCTACACCTTC.

The chain has TRBV4-1 and TRBJ2-2; no clear D gene. Germline V gene sequence: CDR1 MGHRA, CDR2 YSYEKL. V lost 1 base and J lost 6, with 0 bases in between. The CDR3 covers 11 residues. The CDR3 spells CASSQAGELFF. The CDR3 bases are TGCGCCAGCAGCCAAGCCGGGGAGCTGTTTTTT.

This chain's CDR3 is CASSLERVTDTQYF. The DNA for the CDR3 is TGTGCCAGCAGTTTAGAGAGGGTTACAGATACGCAGTATTTT. The gene calls are TRBV28 and TRBJ2-3, with D possibly matching TRBD2 (5 bases). Germline V gene lookup returns CDR1 MDHEN and CDR2 SYDVKM. This CDR3 contains 14 residues. V dropped 2 bases and J dropped 3 bases, with 9 bases sitting between them.